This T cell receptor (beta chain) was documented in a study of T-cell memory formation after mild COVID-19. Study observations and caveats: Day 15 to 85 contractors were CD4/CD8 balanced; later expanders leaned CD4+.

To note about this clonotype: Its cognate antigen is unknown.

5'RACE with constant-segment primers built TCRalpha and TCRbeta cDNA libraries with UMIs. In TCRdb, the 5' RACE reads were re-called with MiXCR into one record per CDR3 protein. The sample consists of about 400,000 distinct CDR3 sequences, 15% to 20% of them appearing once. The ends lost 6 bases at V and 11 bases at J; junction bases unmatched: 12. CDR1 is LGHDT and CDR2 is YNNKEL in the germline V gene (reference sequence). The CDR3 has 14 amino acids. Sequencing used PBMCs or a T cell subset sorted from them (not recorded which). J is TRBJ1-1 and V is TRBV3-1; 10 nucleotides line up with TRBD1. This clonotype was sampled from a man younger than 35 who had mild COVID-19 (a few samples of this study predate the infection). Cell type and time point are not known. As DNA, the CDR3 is TGTGCCAGCAGTCAGGGACAGGGGACCAGGTGGGCTTTCTTT. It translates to CASSQGQGTRWAFF.